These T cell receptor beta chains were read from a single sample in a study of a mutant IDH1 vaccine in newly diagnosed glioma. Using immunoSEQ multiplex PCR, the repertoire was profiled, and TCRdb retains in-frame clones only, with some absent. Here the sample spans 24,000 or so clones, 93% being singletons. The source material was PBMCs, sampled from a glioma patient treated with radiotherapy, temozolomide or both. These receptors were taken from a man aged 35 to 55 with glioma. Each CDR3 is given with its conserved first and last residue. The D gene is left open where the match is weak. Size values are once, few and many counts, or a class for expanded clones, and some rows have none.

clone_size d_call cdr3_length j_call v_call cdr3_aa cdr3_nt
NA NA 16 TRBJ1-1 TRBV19 CASSPYRGQPYTEAFF TGTGCCAGTAGTCCCTACCGTGGGCAACCTTACACTGAAGCTTTCTTT
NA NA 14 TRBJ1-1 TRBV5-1 CASSYDRLNTEAFF TGCGCCAGCAGCTACGACAGACTGAACACTGAAGCTTTCTTT
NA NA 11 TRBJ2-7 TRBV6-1 CASTRQYEQYF TGTGCCAGCACCCGGCAGTACGAGCAGTACTTC
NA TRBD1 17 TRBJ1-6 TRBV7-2 CASSSGTGRTYNSPLHF TGTGCCAGCAGCTCCGGGACAGGAAGGACTTATAATTCACCCCTCCACTTT
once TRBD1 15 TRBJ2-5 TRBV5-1 CASSLVGQAQETQYF TGCGCCAGCAGCTTGGTGGGACAGGCTCAAGAGACCCAGTACTTC
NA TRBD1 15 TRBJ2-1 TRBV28 CASNLRGQGAHEQFF TGTGCCAGCAACCTAAGGGGACAGGGGGCCCATGAGCAGTTCTTC
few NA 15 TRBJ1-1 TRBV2 CASSAYETLNTEAFF TGTGCCAGCAGTGCATATGAGACACTGAACACTGAAGCTTTCTTT
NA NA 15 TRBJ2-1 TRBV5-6 CASSLASSSGDEQFF TGTGCCAGCAGCTTGGCCAGTAGCAGCGGCGATGAGCAGTTCTTC
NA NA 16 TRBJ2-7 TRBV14 CASSPGVGTRSYEQYF TGTGCCAGCAGCCCTGGTGTCGGGACCCGATCCTACGAGCAGTACTTC
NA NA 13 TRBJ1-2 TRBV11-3 CASSLDTGGGYTF TGTGCCAGCAGCTTAGATACGGGGGGGGGCTACACCTTC
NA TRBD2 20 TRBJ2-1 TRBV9 CASSVGPGLAGTSSYNEQFF TGTGCCAGCAGCGTAGGCCCGGGACTAGCGGGGACGAGCTCCTACAATGAGCAGTTCTTC
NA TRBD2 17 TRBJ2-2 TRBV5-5 CASSWPRLAGDNGELFF TGTGCCAGCAGCTGGCCCCGACTAGCGGGAGACAACGGGGAGCTGTTTTTT
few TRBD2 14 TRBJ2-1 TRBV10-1 CASSPTSAYNEQFF TGCGCCAGCAGCCCGACTAGCGCCTACAATGAGCAGTTCTTC
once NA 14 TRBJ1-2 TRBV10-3 CAISEGDKERGYTF TGTGCCATCAGCGAGGGAGACAAAGAACGTGGCTACACCTTC
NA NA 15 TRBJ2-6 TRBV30 CACLPLLSGANVLTF TGTGCCTGTCTCCCCCTTCTCTCTGGGGCCAACGTCCTGACTTTC
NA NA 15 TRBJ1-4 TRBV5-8 CASSPARVPNEKLFF TGTGCCAGCAGCCCCGCCAGGGTACCTAATGAAAAACTGTTTTTT
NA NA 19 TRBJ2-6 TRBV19 CASSITLPGTLSGANVLTF TGTGCCAGTAGTATTACCTTGCCCGGAACGCTCTCTGGGGCCAACGTCCTGACTTTC
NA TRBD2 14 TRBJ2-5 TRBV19 CASSSGTSSETQYF TGTGCCAGTAGTTCAGGGACTAGTTCAGAGACCCAGTACTTC
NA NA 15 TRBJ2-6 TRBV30 CAWTGLLPGANVLTF TGTGCCTGGACGGGCCTTCTCCCTGGGGCCAACGTCCTGACTTTC
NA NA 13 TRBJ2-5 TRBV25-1 CASMGQGQETQYF TGTGCCAGCATGGGGCAGGGTCAAGAGACCCAGTACTTC
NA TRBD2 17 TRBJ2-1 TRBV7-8 CASSQRGLREAYNEQFF TGTGCCAGCAGCCAAAGGGGGTTGCGGGAGGCGTACAATGAGCAGTTCTTC
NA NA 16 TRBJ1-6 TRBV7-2 CASSLQGISYNSPLHF TGTGCCAGCAGTCTACAGGGAATTAGCTATAATTCACCCCTCCACTTT
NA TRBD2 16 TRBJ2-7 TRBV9 CASSVGTSGSGYEQYF TGTGCCAGCAGCGTAGGTACTAGCGGGAGTGGATACGAGCAGTACTTC
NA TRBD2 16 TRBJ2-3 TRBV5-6 CASSAAGGAGTDTQYF TGTGCCAGCAGTGCGGCGGGGGGCGCGGGCACAGATACGCAGTATTTT
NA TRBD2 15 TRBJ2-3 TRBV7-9 CASSPSGGSADTQYF TGTGCCAGCAGCCCAAGCGGGGGGTCGGCAGATACGCAGTATTTT
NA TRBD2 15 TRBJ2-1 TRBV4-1 CASSLETSGLGEQFF TGCGCCAGCAGCCTAGAGACTAGCGGTCTGGGTGAGCAGTTCTTC
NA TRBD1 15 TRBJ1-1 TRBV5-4 CASSSPGQLNTEAFF TGTGCCAGCAGCTCCCCGGGACAGCTGAACACTGAAGCTTTCTTT
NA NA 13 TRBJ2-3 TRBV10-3 CAISELAIDTQYF TGTGCCATCAGTGAGTTAGCGATTGATACGCAGTATTTT
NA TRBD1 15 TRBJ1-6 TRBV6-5 CASSIQGSNNSPLHF TGTGCCAGCAGTATACAGGGGTCGAATAATTCACCCCTCCACTTT
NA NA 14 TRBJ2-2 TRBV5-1 CASSWAPNTGELFF TGCGCCAGCAGCTGGGCCCCGAACACCGGGGAGCTGTTTTTT
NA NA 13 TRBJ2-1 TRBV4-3 CASSRSRGDEQFF TGCGCCAGCAGCCGAAGCAGGGGCGATGAGCAGTTCTTC
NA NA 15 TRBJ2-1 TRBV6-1 CASSELDFNYNEQFF TGTGCCAGCAGTGAACTGGACTTCAACTACAATGAGCAGTTCTTC